The 13 T cell receptor beta chains presented below share a single source sample, sequenced in a study of neurological immune-mediated disorders. The time point was: longitudinal time-point 2. TCRdb re-analysed the 5' RACE reads in MiXCR, keeping a single row per CDR3 protein. The sample includes about 60,000 distinct CDR3 sequences, less than 10% of them seen just once. Sequencing was done on a sample of PBMCs. All receptors derive from a man aged 25-45 years in good health.

This clonotype has a count of ten or more. The rearrangement uses TRBV28 and TRBJ2-1; D tentatively fits TRBD1 or TRBD2 (5 bases each). Trimming pared 3 bases from V and 8 bases from J, leaving 20 bases between. CDR3 size: 16 residues. CDR1 is MDHEN and CDR2 is SYDVKM in the germline V gene. The CDR3 loop reads CASSFTRGFGTDEQFF. CDR3 nucleotides: TGTGCCAGCAGTTTCACCCGGGGCTTTGGTACGGATGAGCAGTTCTTC. Looking up the rest from reference TRBV28 and TRBJ2-1 gives the full variable domain: DVKVTQSSRYLVKRTGEKVFLECVQDMDHENMFWYRQDPGLGLRLIYFSYDVKMKEKGDIPEGYSVSREKKERFSLILESASTNQTSMYLCASSFTRGFGTDEQFFGPGTRLTVL.

In this sample, this clonotype turned up many times. The CDR3, as DNA: TGTGCCAGCAGCCCCGGGACAGGGAATTCACCCCTCCACTTT. This gives the protein CASSPGTGNSPLHF. The rearrangement joins TRBV27 to TRBJ1-6; 9 bases line up with TRBD1. This CDR3 spans 14 amino acids. After removal of 6 bases from V and 7 bases from J, the junction contained 4 bases not matched to a gene. The germline V gene has CDR1 MNHEY and CDR2 SMNVEV (reference sequence).

V gene TRBV4-2 combines with J gene TRBJ2-3; 13 bases are a match to TRBD2. The V segment lost 1 base and the J segment 4 bases; nucleotides outside the gene matches: 5. Germline V gene lookup returns CDR1 LGHNA and CDR2 YNFKEQ. The CDR3 is 17 residues long. The CDR3 sequence: CASSQVLAGGPSDTQYF. Here the CDR3 DNA reads TGTGCCAGCAGCCAAGTACTAGCGGGAGGGCCGTCAGATACGCAGTATTTT.

This clonotype was found a few times. A much larger clone differs from this one at a single base, so this may be a read error. V is TRBV2 and J is TRBJ2-3, with a possible D match to TRBD2 (5 bases). V was cut by 11 bases and J by 5 bases, with 17 bases left in between. The germline V gene encodes CDR1 SNHLY and CDR2 FYNNEI. This CDR3 has 13 amino acids. This CDR3 reads CAGRRCAGDTQYF. In DNA form, the CDR3 reads TGTGCCGGCCGTAGGTGTGCGGGAGATACGCAGTATTTT. The entire variable domain, with the rest obtained from reference TRBV2 and TRBJ2-3, is as follows: EPEVTQTPSHQVTQMGQEVILRCVPISNHLYFYWYRQILGQKVEFLVSFYNNEISEKSEIFDDQFSVERPDGSNFTLKIRSTKLEDSAMYFCAGRRCAGDTQYFGPGTRLTVL.

In its sample, this clonotype was seen many times. The V and J genes are TRBV5-6 and TRBJ2-1; 7 bases fit TRBD1. The CDR3 contains 14 residues. Germline V gives CDR1 SGHDT, CDR2 YYEEEE. J gave up 9 bases and V 7 bases, and 13 bases lay outside the gene matches. CDR3 coding DNA: TGTGCCAGCCGCCCAGCGGACAGGACGAGTGAGCAGTTCTTC. Amino acid sequence: CASRPADRTSEQFF.

In its sample, this clonotype was seen many times. The rearrangement joins TRBV6-5 to TRBJ2-5; either TRBD1 or TRBD2 may fit D (6 bases each). The CDR3 is made up of 16 amino acids. Germline V CDR1 and CDR2: MNHEY, SVGAGI. V was pared by 5 bases and J by 0 bases, with 16 bases between. The CDR3, as DNA: TGTGCCAGCAGTGACACGATTCGGGGGCACCAAGAGACCCAGTACTTC. Residues: CASSDTIRGHQETQYF.

This chain uses TRBV7-6 with TRBJ2-5, with D perhaps matching TRBD1 (6 bases). CDR1 SGHVS and CDR2 FNYEAQ come from the germline V gene. The CDR3 is 17 amino acids. The germline V and J ends were trimmed by 1 base and 3 bases, with 18 bases remaining between them. DNA for the CDR3: TGTGCCAGCAGCTTAGATTATGGACAGAAGGGGAAAGAGACCCAGTACTTC. This codes for CASSLDYGQKGKETQYF.

As to this clonotype: This could be a read error, since a much larger clone is one nucleotide away. The V and J genes are TRBV20-1 and TRBJ1-2; D possibly corresponds to TRBD1 (5 bases). The CDR3 contains 12 residues. Germline loops: CDR1 DFQATT, CDR2 SNEGSKA (reference sequence). Trimming stripped 3 bases from V and 6 bases from J, with 11 bases between. The CDR3 is CSASWTKDGYTF. The DNA of the CDR3 is TGCAGTGCTAGTTGGACAAAAGATGGCTACACCTTC.

This clonotype was observed at least ten times. The rearrangement links TRBV11-2 to TRBJ2-2; 7 bases match TRBD2. With 5 bases clipped from V and 0 bases from J, the junction kept 3 bases outside the gene matches. Germline V gene lookup returns CDR1 SGHAT and CDR2 FQNNGV. The CDR3 extends over 15 amino acids. For the CDR3, the DNA is TGTGCCAGCAGCGATAGCGGGCCGAACACCGGGGAGCTGTTTTTT. As protein: CASSDSGPNTGELFF.

This clonotype was recorded at least ten times. An end of the junction does not agree with germline; a read error may underlie this. This chain connects TRBV2 to TRBJ1-6, with D uncertain. CDR1 and CDR2 (germline): SNHLY, FYNNEI. CDR3 length: 13 residues. CDR3 region: CASSDNYNSPLHF. The CDR3 DNA reads TGTGCCAGCAGTGACAATTATAATTCGCCCCTCCACTTT.

This clonotype was seen ten or more times. This rearrangement joins TRBV20-1 to TRBJ2-3; perhaps TRBD2 as D (6 bases). The CDR3 has 16 amino acids. V dropped 4 bases and J dropped 3 bases, with 20 bases sitting between them. Germline V lookup: CDR1 DFQATT, CDR2 SNEGSKA (reference sequence). In DNA form, the CDR3 reads TGCAGTGCTATGCGGGGTTTAGTCGCTGGTACAGATACGCAGTATTTT. It encodes CSAMRGLVAGTDTQYF.

V and J are TRBV9 and TRBJ2-5, with no clear D. Trimming took off 3 bases at V and 2 bases at J, with 5 bases between the two ends. The CDR3 extends over 12 amino acids. CDR1 and CDR2 (germline): SGDLS, YYNGEE. Here the CDR3 reads CASSAAQETQYF. The DNA for the CDR3 is TGTGCCAGCAGCGCAGCTCAAGAGACCCAGTACTTC.

As to this clonotype: Its ends do not fully match the called genes, so a read error is possible. The chain couples TRBV28 to TRBJ2-2; 7 bases line up with TRBD1. CDR3 length: 16 residues. The V gene's germline CDR1 is MDHEN and CDR2 SYDVKM. CDR3 residues: CAISQTGTVRTGELFF. In DNA form, the CDR3 reads TGTGCCATCAGTCAAACCGGGACAGTACGTACCGGGGAGCTGTTTTTT.